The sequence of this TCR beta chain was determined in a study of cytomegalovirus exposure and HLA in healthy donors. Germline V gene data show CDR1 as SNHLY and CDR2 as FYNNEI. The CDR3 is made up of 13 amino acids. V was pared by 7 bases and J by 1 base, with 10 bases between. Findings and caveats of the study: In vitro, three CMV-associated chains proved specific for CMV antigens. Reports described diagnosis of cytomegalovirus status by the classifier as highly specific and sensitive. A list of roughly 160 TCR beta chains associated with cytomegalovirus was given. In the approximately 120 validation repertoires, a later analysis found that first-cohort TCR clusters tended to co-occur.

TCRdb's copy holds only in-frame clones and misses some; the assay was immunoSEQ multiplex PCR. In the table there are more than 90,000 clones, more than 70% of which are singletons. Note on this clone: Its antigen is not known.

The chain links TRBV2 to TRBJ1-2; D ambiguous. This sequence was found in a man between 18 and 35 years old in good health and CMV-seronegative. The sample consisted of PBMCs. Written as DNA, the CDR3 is TGTGCCAGCAAAGGAGTCCTTAACTATGGCTACACCTTC. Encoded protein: CASKGVLNYGYTF.